This TCR beta chain was documented in a study of CD8 T cells in Susac syndrome. The CDR3 sequence is 13 residues long. V gave up 4 bases and J gave up 4 bases; unmatched junction bases: 5. Germline-derived CDR1 and CDR2 are SQVTM and ANQGSEA. RNA totalling about 0.45 to 1 ug underwent reverse transcription with random hexamers. One entry per CDR3 protein results from TCRdb running MiXCR on the immunoSEQ multiplex PCR reads. The table has roughly 140,000 distinct CDR3 sequences, 85% to 95% seen once. Negative isolation yielded the CD8+ and CD4+ T cells, while FACS enriched the TEMRA cells. Sequencing was performed on CD4+ T cells from PBMCs. The chain recombines TRBV29-1 with TRBJ1-1, with 8 bases fitting TRBD1. The TCR sequence derives from a human donor with Susac syndrome. The CDR3 loop is CSVADRGFTEAFF. Here the CDR3 DNA reads TGCAGCGTTGCAGACAGGGGCTTCACTGAAGCTTTCTTT.